This T cell receptor beta chain is drawn from a study of shared clonotypes between healthy human individuals. Study conclusions and caveats: The naive CD4 repertoires of several donors were compared, and 5% to 6.5% of clonotypes were shared. The study generally estimated greater richness for naive than memory subsets.

Points on this clone: The antigen remains undetermined.

Sequencing was performed with immunoSEQ multiplex PCR; in TCRdb, only in-frame clones are kept and a portion is missing. This sample has more than 550,000 clones, with 72% found just once. J lost 2 bases, V lost 0 bases, and 5 bases had no gene match. This CDR3 is 15 amino acids long. Germline V gene data show CDR1 as SGHNT and CDR2 as YYREEE (reference sequence). The source of this sequence is a woman aged 25 to 45 in good health. The chain has TRBV5-4 and TRBJ2-7; TRBD2 matches 7 bases. Material: memory CD4+ T cells sorted from blood. Noted subset: CD45RA-negative fraction. This CDR3 reads CASSLVLADTYEQYF. CDR3 DNA: TGTGCCAGCAGCTTGGTTCTAGCGGATACCTACGAGCAGTACTTC.